The 8 T cell receptor beta chains reported below all come from one sample, sequenced in a study of radiotherapy plus CTLA-4 blockade in lung cancer. The assay was immunoSEQ multiplex PCR, and TCRdb's table has in-frame clones only and misses some. Of around 45,000 clones in the sample, roughly four fifths are singletons; the top ten hold over 8.5%. The source material was peripheral blood, sampled from a patient treated with radiotherapy plus ipilimumab. These receptors were collected from a human donor with non-small cell lung cancer who had stable disease on radiotherapy plus ipilimumab.

The chain employs TRBV5-4 and TRBJ1-2; 9 nucleotides agree with TRBD1. This CDR3 region has 14 residues. Looked up from germline, CDR1 is SGHNT and CDR2 is YYREEE (reference sequence). Trimming cost V 1 base and J 8 bases; bases outside gene matches: 6. The CDR3 sequence: CASSLWDRVRGYTF. The CDR3 nucleotides are TGTGCCAGCAGCTTGTGGGACAGGGTCCGCGGCTACACCTTC.

This clone has only a few counts. The chain couples TRBV9 to TRBJ2-3; 10 bases agree with TRBD2. Per germline, CDR1 SGDLS and CDR2 YYNGEE. The CDR3 loop spans 16 amino acids. The V gene end was trimmed by 0 bases and the J gene end by 1 base; junction bases not matched to a gene: 2. The CDR3 sequence: CASSVGTSGGTDTQYF. The CDR3, as DNA: TGTGCCAGCAGCGTAGGAACTAGCGGGGGCACAGATACGCAGTATTTT.

CDR3 bases: TGTGCCAGCAGTGGACAAGAGACCCAGTACTTC. This sequence encodes CASSGQETQYF. The genes are TRBV2 and TRBJ2-5; the D is unclear. Germline V lookup: CDR1 SNHLY, CDR2 FYNNEI. V lost 4 bases to trimming and J lost 2 bases, with 2 bases between them. The CDR3 is made up of 11 amino acids.

The V gene is TRBV15, the J gene TRBJ1-2, with a tentative D call TRBD1 (5 bases). Trimming pared 0 bases from V and 4 bases from J, leaving 15 bases between. CDR3 size: 16 residues. From germline, CDR1 is LNHNV and CDR2 YYDKDF (reference sequence). The CDR3 nucleotides read TGTGCCACCAGCAGAGATCGGCAGGGCTTAAGCTATGGCTACACCTTC. It yields the protein CATSRDRQGLSYGYTF.

This clone came up once. The rearrangement links TRBV7-3 to TRBJ1-2, with D hard to call. With 5 bases removed from V and 6 bases from J, the gap between germline ends came to 22 bases. CDR1 and CDR2 (germline): SGHTA, FQGTGA. This CDR3 is 16 amino acids long. CDR3 sequence reads: CASSDGSRPGSDGYTF. CDR3 nucleotides: TGTGCCAGCAGCGACGGTAGCAGGCCGGGGTCGGATGGCTACACCTTC.

As regards this clone: The sample has other DNA sequences that encode this CDR3 too. The chain recombines TRBV13 with TRBJ1-5; D is ambiguous. Trimming removed 0 bases from V and 0 bases from J, with 6 bases in between. Per germline, CDR1 PRHDT and CDR2 FYEKMQ (reference sequence). There are 15 residues in the CDR3. CDR3 bases: TGTGCCAGCAGCTTAGGCAGGACTAGCAATCAGCCCCAGCATTTT. Its translation: CASSLGRTSNQPQHF.

This clone is labeled as large. This chain links TRBV5-6 with TRBJ1-4, with D unresolved. V lost 4 bases and J 7 bases, leaving 17 bases between the germline ends. The CDR3 length is 15 residues. CDR1 SGHDT and CDR2 YYEEEE come from the germline V gene. The CDR3 sequence is CASSPWTVWGEKLFF. The CDR3 DNA sequence: TGTGCCAGCAGCCCGTGGACCGTCTGGGGTGAAAAACTGTTTTTT.

This clone was recorded once. The gene calls are TRBV4-3 and TRBJ2-3; D could derive from TRBD1 or TRBD2 (5 bases each). The germline V gene encodes CDR1 LGHNA and CDR2 YSLEER. The CDR3 loop spans 17 amino acids. The V end was cut by 0 bases, the J end by 1 base, with 14 bases between. The CDR3 sequence: CASSQDSGPVGTDTQYF. The CDR3 coding sequence is TGCGCCAGCAGCCAAGATTCGGGGCCAGTAGGCACAGATACGCAGTATTTT.